This passage covers 21 T cell receptor beta chains from one sample sequenced in a study of CD8 T cells in ankylosing spondylitis. TCRdb re-analysed the 5' RACE reads in MiXCR, keeping a single row per CDR3 protein. This sample has more than 150,000 distinct CDR3 sequences, with under 14% found just once. Sequences were obtained from blood, either unsorted or a sorted T cell fraction (not recorded which). The receptors here all came from a male donor with ankylosing spondylitis or in good health (not recorded which).

The chain uses TRBV11-2 and TRBJ2-3; 9 bases fit TRBD2. The CDR3 loop spans 15 amino acids. V gave up 5 bases and J gave up 8 bases; unmatched junction bases: 11. Germline V gives CDR1 SGHAT, CDR2 FQNNGV. The CDR3: CASSPLLVAGATQYF. CDR3 in DNA: TGTGCCAGCAGCCCTCTTTTAGTAGCGGGAGCTACGCAGTATTTT.

In this sample, this clonotype turned up a few times. J is TRBJ2-1 and V is TRBV4-1, with TRBD1 matching 9 bases. V lost 0 bases and J lost 7; bases outside the gene matches: 7. The CDR3 has 16 amino acids. Germline assignment: CDR1 MGHRA and CDR2 YSYEKL. The CDR3: CASSQESGTGLNEQFF. In nucleotides, the CDR3 is TGCGCCAGCAGCCAAGAGTCAGGGACAGGGCTAAATGAGCAGTTCTTC.

This clonotype was seen ten or more times. The chain recombines TRBV5-1 with TRBJ2-2, with 11 bases aligning to TRBD1. The CDR3 extends over 16 amino acids. CDR1 and CDR2 (germline): SGHRS, YFSETQ. V was clipped by 4 bases and J by 6 bases; unmatched bases: 8. The chain's CDR3 is CASSPFGTGGSGELFF. As DNA, the CDR3 is TGCGCCAGCAGCCCCTTTGGGACAGGGGGATCCGGGGAGCTGTTTTTT.

This clonotype turned up a few times. The V call is TRBV12-3 or TRBV12-4, the J call TRBJ2-1; D is possibly TRBD1 or TRBD2 (5 bases each). Trimming took 5 bases from V and 0 from J, leaving 14 bases between them. The CDR3 contains 16 residues. The CDR3 is CASSPGPLSSYNEQFF. CDR3 coding DNA: TGTGCCAGCAGTCCGGGGCCCCTAAGCTCCTACAATGAGCAGTTCTTC.

The sample holds many counts of this clonotype. J is TRBJ2-1 and V is TRBV4-1, with a weak D call TRBD2 (6 bases). With 4 bases removed from V and 8 bases from J, the gap between germline ends came to 15 bases. This CDR3 has 14 residues. CDR1 and CDR2 (germline): MGHRA, YSYEKL. The CDR3 nucleotides read TGCGCCAGCAGCCCGGAGGGTGTCGTACATGAGCAGTTCTTC. This sequence encodes CASSPEGVVHEQFF.

This clonotype was recorded at least ten times. The genes are TRBV7-6 and TRBJ1-1; D unresolved. The CDR3 sequence is 14 residues long. Germline V gene data show CDR1 as SGHVS and CDR2 as FNYEAQ. V shed 2 bases and J shed 4 bases, with 11 bases lying between them. This CDR3 is CASSLNPGGTEAFF. DNA for the CDR3: TGTGCCAGCAGCTTAAATCCGGGCGGCACTGAAGCTTTCTTT.

The chain is built from TRBV27 and TRBJ1-1; D is uncertain. CDR3 length equals 12 residues. The V gene's germline CDR1 is MNHEY and CDR2 SMNVEV (reference sequence). V lost 6 bases, J lost 7 bases, and 12 bases lay in between. CDR3 protein: CASRALGVEAFF. The CDR3 nucleotides read TGTGCCAGCAGAGCGCTGGGAGTTGAAGCTTTCTTT.

This clonotype appeared many times. CDR3 residues: CASTGLGNTEAFF. CDR3 DNA: TGTGCCAGCACAGGACTAGGGAACACTGAAGCTTTCTTT. The chain couples TRBV12-3 or TRBV12-4 to TRBJ1-1; D ambiguous. V shed 7 bases and J shed 1 base, with 10 bases lying between them. CDR3 size: 13 residues.

V usage is TRBV9 and J usage is TRBJ1-3, with 9 bases that match TRBD1. Trimming removed 0 bases from V and 0 bases from J; junction bases left unmatched: 10. The V gene's germline CDR1 is SGDLS and CDR2 YYNGEE. This CDR3 has 19 amino acids. The CDR3 sequence: CASSVGGVGTGTSGNTIYF. DNA of the CDR3: TGTGCCAGCAGCGTAGGAGGGGTCGGGACAGGGACCTCTGGAAACACCATATATTTT.

Only a few counts were recorded for this clonotype. Written as DNA, the CDR3 is TGTGCCAGCAGTTACCCTCTGACAGGGGGTCCGCAAGAGACCCAGTACTTC. This translates into CASSYPLTGGPQETQYF. The V and J genes are TRBV6-5 and TRBJ2-5; 9 nucleotides agree with TRBD1. Germline trimming cut 2 bases from V and 2 bases from J; bases unmatched to any gene: 9. The CDR3 runs to 17 residues. Germline V gene data show CDR1 as MNHEY and CDR2 as SVGAGI.

This clonotype came up many times. J is TRBJ1-5 and V is TRBV5-5, with D maybe TRBD1 (5 bases). In germline, CDR1 is SGHKS, CDR2 YYEKEE (reference sequence). This CDR3 has 16 amino acids. Trimming removed 4 bases from V and 1 base from J, with 15 bases in between. DNA of the CDR3: TGTGCCAGCAGCCCCAAGGGCAGGGCGAGCAATCAGCCCCAGCATTTT. This gives the protein CASSPKGRASNQPQHF.

This clonotype was observed a handful of times. The genes are TRBV7-9 and TRBJ2-7; D ambiguous. The CDR3 spans 14 residues. Germline V gene data show CDR1 as SEHNR and CDR2 as FQNEAQ (reference sequence). Trimming pared 3 bases from V and 0 bases from J, leaving 9 bases between. The CDR3: CASSFSGGSYEQYF. CDR3 nucleotides: TGTGCCAGCAGCTTTTCCGGCGGCTCCTACGAGCAGTACTTC.

The gene calls are TRBV10-2 and TRBJ1-2; possible D gene TRBD1, 6 bases. The CDR3 extends over 15 amino acids. CDR1 and CDR2 (germline): WSHSY, SAAADI. Deletions cut 0 bases from V and 6 bases from J, with 14 bases between. Here the CDR3 DNA reads TGCGCCAGCAGTGAGTCAGGACAGCCTTCACATGGCTACACCTTC. Translation: CASSESGQPSHGYTF.

This clonotype was counted ten times or more. The CDR3 region is CASSRDGTYEQYF. In nucleotides, the CDR3 is TGTGCCAGCAGCCGGGACGGGACCTACGAGCAGTACTTC. The V gene is TRBV6-1, the J gene TRBJ2-7; possibly TRBD1 or TRBD2 for D (5 bases each). CDR3 length: 13 amino acids. The germline V gene encodes CDR1 MNHNS and CDR2 SASEGT. The ends were cut back, 6 bases at V and 2 bases at J, with 11 bases in the middle.

There are many counts of this clonotype. V gene TRBV10-1 combines with J gene TRBJ1-1; D ambiguous. CDR1 and CDR2 (germline): WNHNN, SYGVQD (reference sequence). This CDR3 comprises 14 residues. V lost 2 bases and J lost 3, with 10 bases in between. Written as DNA, the CDR3 is TGCGCCAGCAGTGAGGCTGGGTCCTACACTGAAGCTTTCTTT. It specifies CASSEAGSYTEAFF.

The V and J genes are TRBV5-6 and TRBJ2-5, with 9 nucleotides matching TRBD1. Trimming at V came to 0 bases and at J to 6 bases, leaving 3 bases not matched to a gene. This CDR3 is built from 14 residues. The germline gives CDR1 SGHDT, CDR2 YYEEEE. For the CDR3, the DNA is TGTGCCAGCAGCTTGGGGACAGGGGCGCAGACCCAGTACTTC. Protein product: CASSLGTGAQTQYF.

This clonotype was counted ten times or more. The rearrangement uses TRBV20-1 and TRBJ2-5; the match to TRBD1 covers 9 bases. The V and J ends lost 6 bases and 2 bases, in that order; junction bases with no gene match: 4. CDR3 length: 13 residues. Germline V lookup: CDR1 DFQATT, CDR2 SNEGSKA (reference sequence). The CDR3 sequence: CSAPGQGQETQYF. The CDR3 DNA is TGCAGTGCCCCGGGACAGGGACAAGAGACCCAGTACTTC.

This clonotype was detected ten times or more. The chain is built from TRBV12-3 or TRBV12-4 and TRBJ1-4, with D possibly being TRBD1 (6 bases). V was pared by 5 bases and J by 8 bases, with 6 bases between. The CDR3 sequence is 11 residues long. The CDR3 is CASSDREKLFF. CDR3 bases: TGTGCCAGCAGTGACAGGGAAAAACTGTTTTTT.

This clonotype appeared many times. The gene calls are TRBV3-1 and TRBJ2-7; the match to TRBD1 covers 8 bases. This CDR3 region has 16 residues. With 2 bases clipped from V and 5 bases from J, the junction kept 11 bases outside the gene matches. Looked up from germline, CDR1 is LGHDT and CDR2 is YNNKEL (reference sequence). CDR3 bases: TGTGCCAGCAGCCAACTAGGACAGGGCCGCGTCAACGAGCAGTACTTC. This gives the protein CASSQLGQGRVNEQYF.

This clonotype came up a few times. The rearrangement links TRBV7-2 to TRBJ2-3; 9 nucleotides agree with TRBD2. Germline V CDR1 and CDR2: SGHTA, FQGNSA. The CDR3 runs 15 residues. V was pared by 3 bases and J by 6 bases, with 7 bases of the junction left unmatched. For the CDR3, the DNA is TGTGCCAGCAGCTTGGCCGGGACTAGCATGGATACGCAGTATTTT. Its protein product is CASSLAGTSMDTQYF.

This clonotype was detected ten times or more. This chain connects TRBV3-1 to TRBJ2-3, with D maybe TRBD1 (5 bases). Trimming took 4 bases from V and 0 from J, leaving 8 bases between them. Germline CDR1 LGHDT, CDR2 YNNKEL (reference sequence). This CDR3 is built from 14 residues. The CDR3 coding sequence is TGTGCCAGCAGCCTACGACAGAGCACAGATACGCAGTATTTT. The encoded protein is CASSLRQSTDTQYF.